This T cell receptor beta chain was found in a study of T-cell reconstitution after alpha-beta-depleted transplantation in children. The germline CDR1 and CDR2 sequences are DFQATT and SNEGSKA (reference sequence). The CDR3 extends over 15 amino acids. Trimming took off 3 bases at V and 3 bases at J, with 16 bases between the two ends. This clonotype was recorded many times. Its matching antigen is unknown. Study results and caveats: The study traced high day-60 TCRbeta diversity in some patients to surviving recipient T cells and thymic progenitors. Several hundred expanded graft clones reportedly were the source of alpha-beta T cells about two months after transplant. The main origin of T-cell counts and diversity one year after transplant was newly produced T cells.

The TCRbeta library was prepared with unique molecular identifiers. TCRdb fed the PCR reads into MiXCR, producing one record per CDR3 protein. The sample comprises roughly 120,000 distinct CDR3 sequences, under 25% of which are singletons, and 8% to 11% rests with the top ten. This rearrangement joins TRBV20-1 to TRBJ2-3; no definite D call. The clonotype was recovered from a male patient between 2 and 15 years old who had a stem cell transplant for chronic granulomatous disease, so the T cells may come from the graft donor. The specimen was PBMCs, mostly from graft donor cells, collected 180 days after TCRalphabeta/CD19-depleted stem cell transplant. CDR3 nucleotides: TGCAGTGCTAGTTCTGCACTATTAGGTACAGATACGCAGTATTTT. Amino acids: CSASSALLGTDTQYF.